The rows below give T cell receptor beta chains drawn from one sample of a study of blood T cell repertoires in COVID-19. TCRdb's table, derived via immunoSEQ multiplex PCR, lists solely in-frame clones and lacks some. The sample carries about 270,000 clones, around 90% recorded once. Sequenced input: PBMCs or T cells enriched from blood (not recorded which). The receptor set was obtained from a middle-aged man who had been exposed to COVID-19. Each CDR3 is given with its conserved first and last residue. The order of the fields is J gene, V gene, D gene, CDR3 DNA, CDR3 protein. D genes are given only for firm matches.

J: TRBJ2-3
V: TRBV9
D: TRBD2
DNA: TGTGCCAGCAGCACTGCCGGACTAGCGCAAAGGGGAGATACGCAGTATTTT
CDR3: CASSTAGLAQRGDTQYF

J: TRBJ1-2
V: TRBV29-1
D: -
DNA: TGCAGCGTTGGGTCTGCTGTATCGCGATATGGCTACACCTTC
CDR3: CSVGSAVSRYGYTF

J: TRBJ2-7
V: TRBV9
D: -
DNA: TGTGCCAGCAGCGTAGCTACCGGGAGCTCCTACGAGCAGTACTTC
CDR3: CASSVATGSSYEQYF

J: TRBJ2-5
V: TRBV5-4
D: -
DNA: TGTGCCAGCAGCCCCGGAGGAGACGCAGTTACGGAGACCCAGTACTTC
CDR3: CASSPGGDAVTETQYF

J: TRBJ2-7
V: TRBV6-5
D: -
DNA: TGTGCCAGCAGTTACTCAGGGAGAAACTACGAGCAGTACTTC
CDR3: CASSYSGRNYEQYF

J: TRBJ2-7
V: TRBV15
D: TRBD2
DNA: TGTGCCAATCTCGTCGGGACTAGCGGGAGTAGGAAGTACTTC
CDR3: CANLVGTSGSRKYF

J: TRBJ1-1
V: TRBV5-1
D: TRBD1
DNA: TGCGCCAGCAGCGAGACAGGGGGAATGAGTGAAGCTTTCTTT
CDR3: CASSETGGMSEAFF

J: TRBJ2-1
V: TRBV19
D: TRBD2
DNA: TGTGCCAGTAGTATTTTGGCGGGAGAGGTCAATGAGCAGTTCTTC
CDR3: CASSILAGEVNEQFF

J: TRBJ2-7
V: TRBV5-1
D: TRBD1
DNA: TGCGCCAGCAGCTTCAACAGGGGGCTCTACGAGCAGTACTTC
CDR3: CASSFNRGLYEQYF

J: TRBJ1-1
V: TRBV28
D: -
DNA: TGTGCCAGCAGCTACAGGATGAACACTGAAGCTTTCTTT
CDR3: CASSYRMNTEAFF

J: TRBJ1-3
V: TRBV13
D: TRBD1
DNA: TGTGCCAGCAGCTTGGACAGGAACTCTGGAAACACCATATATTTT
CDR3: CASSLDRNSGNTIYF

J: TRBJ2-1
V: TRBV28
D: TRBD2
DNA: TGTGCCAGCGCAACTAGCGGGATTAGCAATGAGCAGTTCTTC
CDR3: CASATSGISNEQFF